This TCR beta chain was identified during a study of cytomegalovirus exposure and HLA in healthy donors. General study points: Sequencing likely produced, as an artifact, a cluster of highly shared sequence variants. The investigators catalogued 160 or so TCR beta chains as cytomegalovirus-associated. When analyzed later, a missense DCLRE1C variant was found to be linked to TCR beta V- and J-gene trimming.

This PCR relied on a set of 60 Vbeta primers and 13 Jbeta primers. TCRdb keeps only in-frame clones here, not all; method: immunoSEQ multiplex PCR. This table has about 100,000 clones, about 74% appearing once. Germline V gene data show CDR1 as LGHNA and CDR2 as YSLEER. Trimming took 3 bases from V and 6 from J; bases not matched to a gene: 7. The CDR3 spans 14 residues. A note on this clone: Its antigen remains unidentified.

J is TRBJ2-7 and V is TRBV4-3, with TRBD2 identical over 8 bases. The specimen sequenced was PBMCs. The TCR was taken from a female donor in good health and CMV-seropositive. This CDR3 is CASSQERLAPEQYF. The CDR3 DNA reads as TGCGCCAGCAGCCAGGAAAGACTAGCGCCCGAGCAGTACTTC.